The 13 T cell receptor beta chains given below trace back to one sample, sequenced in a study of blood T cell repertoires in COVID-19. Produced via immunoSEQ multiplex PCR; TCRdb's table is partial and in-frame only. The top ten hold about 0.24% of the sample, which has some 700,000 clones, more than 80% seen once. The sample was peripheral blood. The receptors derive from a woman aged 18-35 years with acute or convalescent COVID-19.

The V call is TRBV4-1, the J call TRBJ2-5; D not certain. The CDR3 spans 13 residues. V was cut by 1 base and J by 2 bases, with 5 bases left in between. CDR1 is MGHRA, CDR2 YSYEKL, per germline. The CDR3 loop reads CASSQGQQETQYF. In nucleotides, the CDR3 is TGCGCCAGCAGCCAAGGGCAACAAGAGACCCAGTACTTC.

This rearrangement joins TRBV21-1 to TRBJ1-4; the table's D call of TRBD1 was not tested on the DNA. TRBV21-1 counts as a pseudogene. The length of the CDR3 is 19 residues. The CDR3 DNA reads TGTGCCAGCAGGCGGACCGGACAGGGGGCTGTATCAACTAATGAAAAACTGTTTTTT. This gives the protein CASRRTGQGAVSTNEKLFF.

The chain links TRBV6-5 to TRBJ2-7, with D perhaps matching TRBD1 (6 bases). The CDR3 is 15 amino acids. Trimming pared 6 bases from V and 0 bases from J, leaving 15 bases between. Per the germline V gene, CDR1 is MNHEY and CDR2 is SVGAGI. The CDR3 spells CASSLLQGSSYEQYF. The CDR3, as DNA: TGTGCCAGCAGCCTACTACAGGGTAGCTCCTACGAGCAGTACTTC.

This clone occurred once. The chain recombines TRBV7-8 with TRBJ1-5; 7 nucleotides agree with TRBD1. In germline, CDR1 is SGHVS, CDR2 FQNEAQ. The CDR3 is 14 amino acids. J gave up 0 bases and V 9 bases, and 5 bases lay outside the gene matches. The CDR3 DNA reads as TGTGCCAGTGGAGGGGGCCATAGCAATCAGCCCCAGCATTTT. Translating it yields CASGGGHSNQPQHF.

The chain joins TRBV9 to TRBJ2-6; TRBD2 might be the D (5 bases). V lost 0 bases to trimming and J lost 0 bases, with 16 bases between them. CDR1 is SGDLS and CDR2 is YYNGEE in the germline V gene. This CDR3 spans 19 amino acids. The CDR3 coding sequence is TGTGCCAGCAGCGTAGAAGGAGGAGGACCTCCCTCTGGGGCCAACGTCCTGACTTTC. It specifies CASSVEGGGPPSGANVLTF.

The chain recombines TRBV14 with TRBJ2-7; perhaps TRBD1 as D (6 bases). CDR1 is SGHDN and CDR2 is FVKESK in the germline V gene. Trimming removed 4 bases from V and 0 bases from J, with 22 bases in between. The CDR3 spans 18 residues. CDR3 sequence: CASSRRWSGGQSSYEQYF. In nucleotides, the CDR3 is TGTGCCAGCAGCCGTCGTTGGTCCGGAGGACAGAGCTCCTACGAGCAGTACTTC.

This clone was found a few times. A read error may produce the germline difference seen at one junction end. This CDR3 is CASNLWGVNEKLFF. The CDR3 nucleotides are TGCGCCAGCAACTTGTGGGGGGTGAATGAAAAACTGTTTTTT. The genes are TRBV5-1 and TRBJ1-4; a weak D match, TRBD1 (5 bases). The CDR3 sequence is 14 residues long. Germline V CDR1 and CDR2: SGHRS, YFSETQ. Looking up the rest from reference TRBV5-1 and TRBJ1-4 gives the full variable domain: KAGVTQTPRYLIKTRGQQVTLSCSPISGHRSVSWYQQTPGQGLQFLFEYFSETQRNKGNFPGRFSGRQFSNSRSEMNVSTLELGDSALYLCASNLWGVNEKLFFGSGTQLSVL.

J is TRBJ2-3 and V is TRBV5-5; D is ambiguous. CDR3 size: 13 residues. V dropped 4 bases and J dropped 3 bases, with 9 bases sitting between them. Germline CDR1 SGHKS, CDR2 YYEKEE (reference sequence). The CDR3 bases are TGTGCCAGCAGCGCTCTAGGAACAGATACGCAGTATTTT. Translation: CASSALGTDTQYF.

This rearrangement joins TRBV20-1 to TRBJ2-7; 7 bases agree with TRBD1. Unmatched junction bases numbered 6, after V lost 3 bases and J lost 4 bases. The germline V gene has CDR1 DFQATT and CDR2 SNEGSKA (reference sequence). CDR3 length equals 13 residues. CDR3 loop: CSASLIQGYEQYF. DNA of the CDR3: TGCAGTGCTAGTCTTATACAGGGGTACGAGCAGTACTTC.

The chain couples TRBV5-1 to TRBJ2-7; D is unclear. The CDR3 extends over 12 amino acids. Trimming removed 1 base at V and 5 bases at J, with 7 bases between. Germline V CDR1 and CDR2: SGHRS, YFSETQ. This CDR3 is CASSLTVHEQYF. CDR3 DNA: TGCGCCAGCAGCTTGACAGTCCACGAGCAGTACTTC.

The chain has TRBV10-3 and TRBJ2-1; 8 bases map to TRBD1. This CDR3 contains 13 residues. The ends lost 2 bases at V and 8 bases at J; junction bases unmatched: 2. Germline V gene data show CDR1 as ENHRY and CDR2 as SYGVKD. The CDR3 DNA is TGTGCCATCAGTGAGGACAGGGGCGATGAGCAGTTCTTC. It specifies CAISEDRGDEQFF.

The V gene is TRBV12-3 or TRBV12-4, the J gene TRBJ1-1; D is unresolved. The CDR3 spans 12 residues. The V end was cut by 5 bases, the J end by 10 bases, with 14 bases between. The CDR3: CASSQQKGGAFF. In DNA, the CDR3 is TGTGCCAGCAGTCAACAAAAGGGAGGAGCTTTCTTT.

The chain links TRBV28 to TRBJ2-7, with 9 nucleotides matching TRBD1. The CDR3 has 15 residues. The V and J ends lost 5 bases and 0 bases, in that order; junction bases with no gene match: 5. Germline V gene sequence: CDR1 MDHEN, CDR2 SYDVKM. The CDR3 nucleotides are TGTGCCAGCAGTACAGGGGGCTTGAGCTCCTACGAGCAGTACTTC. Its translation is CASSTGGLSSYEQYF.